What follows is one T cell receptor beta chain and its context. The data originate from a study of blood T cell repertoires in COVID-19. As for the study in general: PBMCs, B-cell-depleted T cells, or T cells were the source of the cDNA or gDNA that made up the material.

As processed by the authors: Cell counts per sample came from amplifying reference gene primers. Libraries were prepared by immunoSEQ multiplex PCR; TCRdb keeps only in-frame clonotypes and omits some of them. For V, J and clone size, that table is used; D and trimming come from the DNA. Of about 260,000 clones listed, roughly 84% are singletons. The CDR3 runs to 14 residues. V lost 3 bases and J 4 bases, leaving 11 bases between the germline ends. Germline CDR1 reads MGHDK; CDR2 reads SYGVNS. The sample was peripheral blood. The genes are TRBV25-1 and TRBJ2-3, with D unresolved. This TCR came from a woman between 40 and 55 years old who had recovered from COVID-19. The CDR3 here is CASSDPRLADTQYF. The CDR3, as DNA: TGTGCCAGCAGTGATCCCAGGTTAGCAGATACGCAGTATTTT.